This TCR beta chain stems from a study of cytomegalovirus exposure and HLA in healthy donors. Donors were drawn from the roughly 120-subject validation cohort, separate from the approximately 670-subject first cohort. The CDR3 extends over 16 amino acids. Trimming removed 6 bases from V and 0 bases from J; junction bases left unmatched: 7. Germline CDR1 is KGHSH and CDR2 is LQKENI. TCRdb keeps only in-frame clones here, not all; method: immunoSEQ multiplex PCR. The data show about 83,000 clones, 95% to 97% seen once. This sequence was found in a woman aged 18 to 35 in good health and CMV-seronegative. Specimen: PBMCs. The J gene is TRBJ2-7, the V gene TRBV18; 11 bases match TRBD2. CDR3 nucleotide sequence: TGTGCCAGCTCGCGTGTAGCGGGAGGGAGCTCCTACGAGCAGTACTTC. Its translation is CASSRVAGGSSYEQYF.